Following are 5 T cell receptor beta chains from one sample sequenced in a study of brain T cells in children with intractable seizures. Noted time point: blood from clinic visit 5 months post-surgery; TSC patient then seizure free. Sequencing used immunoSEQ multiplex PCR; TCRdb keeps in-frame clones, though not all of them. The data hold under 400,000 clones, with over 90% observed a single time. The material was peripheral blood, obtained around 5 months after surgery. These receptors originate from a boy less than two years old with tuberous sclerosis and intractable seizures.

The chain employs TRBV27 and TRBJ2-3; 7 bases align to TRBD2. With 2 bases clipped from V and 0 bases from J, the junction kept 5 bases outside the gene matches. CDR3 length: 16 amino acids. CDR1 is MNHEY and CDR2 is SMNVEV in the germline V gene (reference sequence). The CDR3, as DNA: TGTGCCAGCAGTTTAACAGCGGGACCTAGCACAGATACGCAGTATTTT. Translated, it gives CASSLTAGPSTDTQYF.

The chain is built from TRBV10-3 and TRBJ2-3; D gene unclear. Germline V gene data show CDR1 as ENHRY and CDR2 as SYGVKD. V was cut by 0 bases and J by 6 bases, with 4 bases left in between. This CDR3 has 12 residues. CDR3 nucleotides: TGTGCCATCAGTGAGTCATGGGATACGCAGTATTTT. Amino acid sequence: CAISESWDTQYF.

The chain links TRBV2 to TRBJ1-5; D gene unclear. Germline CDR1 is SNHLY and CDR2 is FYNNEI. The V end lost 4 bases, the J end lost 0 bases, and 7 bases lay between the germline ends. The length of the CDR3 is 14 residues. CDR3 nucleotide sequence: TGTGCCAGCAGTGCCAGATATAGCAATCAGCCCCAGCATTTT. It specifies CASSARYSNQPQHF. Filled out from reference TRBV2 and TRBJ1-5, the complete variable domain reads EPEVTQTPSHQVTQMGQEVILRCVPISNHLYFYWYRQILGQKVEFLVSFYNNEISEKSEIFDDQFSVERPDGSNFTLKIRSTKLEDSAMYFCASSARYSNQPQHFGDGTRLSIL.

The V and J genes are TRBV6-5 and TRBJ1-2; weak D call: TRBD1 (6 bases). From germline, CDR1 is MNHEY and CDR2 SVGAGI. Trimming shortened V by 0 bases and J by 4 bases, and 12 bases separated the two germline ends. The CDR3 runs 15 residues. The CDR3 DNA reads as TGTGCCAGCAGTTACTCGTCCAGGGGCGCCTATGGCTACACCTTC. Its translation is CASSYSSRGAYGYTF.

This clone has a handful of counts. The V gene is TRBV14, the J gene TRBJ2-7; 10 bases map to TRBD2. V shed 0 bases and J 5 bases; nucleotides not matched to a gene: 10. Germline V gene sequence: CDR1 SGHDN, CDR2 FVKESK. The CDR3 contains 17 residues. The CDR3 is CASSQDWLAGVSNEQYF. DNA for the CDR3: TGTGCCAGCAGCCAAGATTGGCTAGCGGGAGTATCCAACGAGCAGTACTTC.